These 14 T cell receptor beta chains came from one sample sequenced in a study of T cells after yellow fever vaccination. TCRdb re-analysed the 5' RACE reads in MiXCR, keeping a single row per CDR3 protein. Seen here are roughly 96,000 distinct CDR3 sequences, around 9.8% observed once, and the top ten hold about 15%. The input for sequencing was CD8+ T cells not binding an NS4B(214-222) dextramer, sorted from PBMCs, taken more than 13 days after the first yellow fever vaccination. All receptors come from a man younger than 35 who received the YFV17D yellow fever vaccine.

In its sample, this clonotype was seen a few times. The chain is built from TRBV12-1 and TRBJ1-1; the table's TRBD1 call for D was not verified on the DNA. TRBV12-1 is a documented pseudogene. This CDR3 is 13 amino acids long. The DNA of the CDR3 is TGTGCCACCCCAGAGCCGCCCTACACTGAAGCTTTCTTT. Amino acids: CATPEPPYTEAFF.

The genes are TRBV10-3 and TRBJ2-7; perhaps D is TRBD1 or TRBD2 (5 bases each). This CDR3 comprises 12 residues. Germline CDR1 reads ENHRY; CDR2 reads SYGVKD. V was clipped by 7 bases and J by 6 bases, with 13 bases between them. The CDR3, as DNA: TGTGCCATCATAGGGGTAGGAGGCGAGCAGTACTTC. Protein sequence: CAIIGVGGEQYF.

In this sample, this clonotype turned up many times. V usage is TRBV5-4 and J usage is TRBJ2-7; D ambiguous. Between the trimmed V and J ends, which lost 0 bases and 6 bases, there was a span of 10 bases. Germline values: CDR1 SGHNT, CDR2 YYREEE (reference sequence). The CDR3 is 13 residues long. The CDR3 nucleotides read TGTGCCAGCAGCTTGGAACACGCGAGCGAGCAGTACTTC. It codes for CASSLEHASEQYF.

A few counts support this clonotype. The chain recombines TRBV6-2 or TRBV6-3 with TRBJ2-1; 8 bases are shared with TRBD2. The germline V gene encodes CDR1 MNHEY and CDR2 SVGEGT. The trim removed 5 bases at V and 6 bases at J, leaving 3 bases unmatched. The CDR3 covers 13 residues. DNA of the CDR3: TGTGCCAGCAGTCAGGGACTAGTCAATGAGCAGTTCTTC. It encodes CASSQGLVNEQFF.

The chain is built from TRBV6-1 and TRBJ2-3; 11 bases agree with TRBD2. The CDR3 runs 15 residues. After removal of 5 bases from V and 3 bases from J, the junction contained 4 bases not matched to a gene. The V gene's germline CDR1 is MNHNS and CDR2 SASEGT. The CDR3: CASSLAGGGTDTQYF. CDR3 coding DNA: TGTGCCAGCAGTCTAGCGGGGGGTGGGACAGATACGCAGTATTTT.

This clonotype was seen a handful of times. The chain is built from TRBV7-2 and TRBJ1-4, with a tentative D call TRBD1 (6 bases). The CDR3 has 15 residues. From germline, CDR1 is SGHTA and CDR2 FQGNSA. V gave up 3 bases and J gave up 2 bases, with 10 bases separating them. The CDR3 loop is CASSFGGATNEKLFF. The CDR3 DNA reads TGTGCCAGCAGCTTCGGGGGGGCGACTAATGAAAAACTGTTTTTT.

This chain uses TRBV5-1 with TRBJ2-5; TRBD2 matches at 11 bases. Germline CDR1 SGHRS, CDR2 YFSETQ. The CDR3 loop spans 18 amino acids. The V gene end was trimmed by 4 bases and the J gene end by 1 base; junction bases not matched to a gene: 12. CDR3 DNA sequence: TGCGCCAGCAGCCCGGCCCGGTCGGGGACTAGCGGCCAAGAGACCCAGTACTTC. As protein: CASSPARSGTSGQETQYF.

As DNA, the CDR3 is TGTGCCAGCAGCGCAGGGACCGGATATGATTACAATGAGCAGTTCTTC. The encoded protein is CASSAGTGYDYNEQFF. J is TRBJ2-1 and V is TRBV11-2; D assignment may be TRBD1 or TRBD2 (5 bases each). This CDR3 has 16 residues. The V end lost 5 bases, the J end lost 4 bases, and 18 bases lay between the germline ends. Germline V gene lookup returns CDR1 SGHAT and CDR2 FQNNGV.

This clonotype was seen more than once but under ten times. V is TRBV2 and J is TRBJ1-6, with a weak D call TRBD1 (6 bases). The CDR3 extends over 12 amino acids. V was shortened by 11 bases and J by 10 bases, with 15 bases between the two germline ends. From germline, CDR1 is SNHLY and CDR2 FYNNEI. The CDR3 region has the DNA TGTGCCCTTCGGGGGGCAAGGTCACCCCTCCACTTT. Encoded protein: CALRGARSPLHF.

V gene TRBV7-9 combines with J gene TRBJ2-1, with a possible D match to TRBD1 (5 bases). CDR3 length equals 14 residues. The germline CDR1 and CDR2 sequences are SEHNR and FQNEAQ (reference sequence). Trimming took 3 bases from V and 6 from J, leaving 12 bases between them. CDR3: CASSLEQGFNEQFF. The CDR3 nucleotides read TGTGCCAGCAGCTTGGAGCAGGGCTTCAATGAGCAGTTCTTC.

This clonotype was seen at least ten times. V is TRBV4-1 and J is TRBJ2-1; 8 bases match TRBD2. The germline CDR1 and CDR2 sequences are MGHRA and YSYEKL. This CDR3 is 14 amino acids long. V gave up 3 bases and J gave up 9 bases; unmatched junction bases: 7. The CDR3 bases are TGCGCCAGCAGCCACGGGATACTAGCGGCTGAGCAGTTCTTC. Its protein product is CASSHGILAAEQFF.

In its sample, this clonotype was seen once. This chain uses TRBV11-2 with TRBJ2-7; D might be TRBD1 (6 bases). Trimming removed 0 bases from V and 2 bases from J, with 14 bases in between. This CDR3 is 16 amino acids long. Germline V gene data show CDR1 as SGHAT and CDR2 as FQNNGV. The CDR3 region has the DNA TGTGCCAGCAGCTTAGATGGGTTTAGACAGGCCTACGAGCAGTACGTC. Translation: CASSLDGFRQAYEQYV.

There are a few counts of this clonotype. This chain links TRBV2 with TRBJ2-1, with D possibly TRBD1 on 5 matching bases. Trimming took 0 bases from V and 7 from J, leaving 7 bases between them. The CDR3 sequence is 13 residues long. CDR1 is SNHLY, CDR2 FYNNEI, per germline. CDR3: CASSEATGNEQFF. For the CDR3, the DNA is TGTGCCAGCAGTGAAGCCACAGGAAATGAGCAGTTCTTC.

The chain combines TRBV7-2 with TRBJ2-3, with 11 bases that match TRBD2. Germline CDR1 SGHTA, CDR2 FQGNSA. J lost 5 bases, V lost 1 base, and 8 bases had no gene match. This CDR3 has 17 amino acids. The CDR3 loop is CASSLGVAGGRIDTQYF. As DNA, the CDR3 is TGTGCCAGCAGCTTAGGAGTAGCGGGGGGGCGGATAGATACGCAGTATTTT.